These 2 T cell receptor beta chains share one sample of origin, sequenced in a study of radiation and T cells in renal cell carcinoma. Data came from immunoSEQ multiplex PCR; TCRdb stores just in-frame clones and leaves some out. The repertoire holds 130,000 to 150,000 clones, with roughly 90% as singletons. The time point is: blood 4 weeks post-SBRT, at nephrectomy. The treatment is: 15 Gy SBRT to primary tumor, nephrectomy 4 weeks later. Sequencing was performed on blood, taken from a patient whose treatment included radiotherapy and nephrectomy. These receptors were obtained from a woman between 45 and 60 years old with renal cell carcinoma.

In nucleotides, the CDR3 is TGTGCCAGCAGCATTAGCGGGGGGGAAGCAGATACGCAGTATTTT. Translation: CASSISGGEADTQYF. The chain recombines TRBV9 with TRBJ2-3; 11 bases map to TRBD2. Per germline, CDR1 SGDLS and CDR2 YYNGEE. V was clipped by 4 bases and J by 4 bases; unmatched bases: 5. The CDR3 has 15 residues.

V and J are TRBV5-1 and TRBJ1-1; maybe TRBD1 (6 bases). This CDR3 has 14 residues. Trimming cost V 9 bases and J 3 bases, with 18 bases left between them. From germline, CDR1 is SGHRS and CDR2 YFSETQ. CDR3 nucleotide sequence: TGCGCCACCTCGCGGGGGGGGGCGGACACTGAAGCTTTCTTT. Translating gives CATSRGGADTEAFF.